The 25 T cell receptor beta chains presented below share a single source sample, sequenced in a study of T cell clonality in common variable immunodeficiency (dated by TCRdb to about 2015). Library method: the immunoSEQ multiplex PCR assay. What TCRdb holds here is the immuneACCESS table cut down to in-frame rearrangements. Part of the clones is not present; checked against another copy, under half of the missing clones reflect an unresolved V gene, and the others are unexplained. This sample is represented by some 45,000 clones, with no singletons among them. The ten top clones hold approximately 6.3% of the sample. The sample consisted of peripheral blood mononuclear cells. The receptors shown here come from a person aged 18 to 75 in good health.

This chain's CDR3 is CASSPRGNLYDYTF. The sequenced CDR3 bases are TGTGCCAGCAGCCCCCGCGGGAACCTTTACGAC. The genes are TRBV7-2 and TRBJ1-2; D not resolved. The read finishes 3 residues shy of the CDR3 end, and the germline J gene is used to complete it. Germline-derived CDR1 and CDR2 are SGHTA and FQGNSA. This CDR3 has 14 amino acids.

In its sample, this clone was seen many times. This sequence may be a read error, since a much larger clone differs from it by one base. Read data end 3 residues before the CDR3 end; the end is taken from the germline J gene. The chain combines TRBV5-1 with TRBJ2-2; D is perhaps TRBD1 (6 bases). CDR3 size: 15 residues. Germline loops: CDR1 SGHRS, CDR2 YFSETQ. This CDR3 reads CASKPGAGGANVLFF. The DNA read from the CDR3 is TGCGCCAGCAAGCCAGGGGCTGGTGGGGCCAACGTG.

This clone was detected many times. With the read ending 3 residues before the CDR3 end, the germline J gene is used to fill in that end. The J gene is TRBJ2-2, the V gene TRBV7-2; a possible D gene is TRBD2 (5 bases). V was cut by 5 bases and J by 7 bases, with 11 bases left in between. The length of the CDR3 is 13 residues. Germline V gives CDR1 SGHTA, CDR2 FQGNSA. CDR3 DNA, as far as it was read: TGTGCCAGCAGCGGCCAGGAGGTCGGGGAG. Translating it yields CASSGQEVGE. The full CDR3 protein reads CASSGQEVGELFF.

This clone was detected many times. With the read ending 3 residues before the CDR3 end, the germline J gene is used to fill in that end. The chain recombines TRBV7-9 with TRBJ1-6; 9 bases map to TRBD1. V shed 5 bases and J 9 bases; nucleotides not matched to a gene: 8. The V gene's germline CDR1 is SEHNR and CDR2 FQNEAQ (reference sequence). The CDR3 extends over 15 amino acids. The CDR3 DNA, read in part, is TGTGCCAGCAGCACCGGACAGGGGCTTGGTTCACCC. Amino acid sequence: CASSTGQGLGSP. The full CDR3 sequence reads CASSTGQGLGSPLHF.

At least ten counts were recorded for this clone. CDR3 DNA, as far as it was read: TGTGCCAGCAGCGTAGACAGGGAAACG. Translated, it gives CASSVDRET. The CDR3 in its entirety is CASSVDRETQYF. The rearrangement links TRBV5-6 to TRBJ2-3, with 7 bases matching TRBD1. The read stops 3 residues short of the end of the CDR3; the missing end is completed from the germline J gene. Germline CDR1 is SGHDT and CDR2 is YYEEEE. This CDR3 has 12 amino acids.

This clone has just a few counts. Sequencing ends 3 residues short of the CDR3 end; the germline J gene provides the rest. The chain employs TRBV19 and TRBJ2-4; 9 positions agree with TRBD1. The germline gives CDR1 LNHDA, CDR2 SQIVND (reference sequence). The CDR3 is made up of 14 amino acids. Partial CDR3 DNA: TGTGCCAGTAGTACCACGGGACAGGGATATGGT. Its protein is CASSTTGQGYG. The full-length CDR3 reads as CASSTTGQGYGQYF.

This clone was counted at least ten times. The CDR3 sequence is CASSSLTDRGLNGYTF. The part of the CDR3 DNA that was read is TGCGCCAGCAGCTCGTTGACGGACAGGGGTTTAAATGGC. The rearrangement links TRBV5-1 to TRBJ1-2, with TRBD1 matching over 9 bases. Coverage ceases 3 residues before the CDR3 finishes, and the germline J gene fills in the end. The J segment lost 6 bases and the V segment lost 3 bases, leaving 12 bases of the junction unmatched. Germline V gene sequence: CDR1 SGHRS, CDR2 YFSETQ. The CDR3 is made up of 16 amino acids. The variable domain in full, with the rest retrieved from reference TRBV5-1 and TRBJ1-2, is KAGVTQTPRYLIKTRGQQVTLSCSPISGHRSVSWYQQTPGQGLQFLFEYFSETQRNKGNFPGRFSGRQFSNSRSEMNVSTLELGDSALYLCASSSLTDRGLNGYTFGSGTRLTVV.

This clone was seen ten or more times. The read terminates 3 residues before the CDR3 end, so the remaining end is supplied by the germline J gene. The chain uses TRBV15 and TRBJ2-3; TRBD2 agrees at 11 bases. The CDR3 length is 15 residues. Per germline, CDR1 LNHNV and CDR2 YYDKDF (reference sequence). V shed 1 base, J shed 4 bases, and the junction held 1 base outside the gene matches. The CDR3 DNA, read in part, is TGTGCCACCAGCAGAGTTAGCGGGGGGGCAGATACG. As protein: CATSRVSGGADT. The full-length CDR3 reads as CATSRVSGGADTQYF.

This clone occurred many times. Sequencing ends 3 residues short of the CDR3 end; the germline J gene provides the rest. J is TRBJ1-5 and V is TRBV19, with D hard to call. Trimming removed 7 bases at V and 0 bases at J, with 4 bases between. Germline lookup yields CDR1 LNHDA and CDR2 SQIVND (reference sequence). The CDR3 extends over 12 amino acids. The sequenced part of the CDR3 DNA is TGTGCCAGTAAGGTTAGCAATCAGCCC. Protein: CASKVSNQP. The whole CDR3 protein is CASKVSNQPQHF.

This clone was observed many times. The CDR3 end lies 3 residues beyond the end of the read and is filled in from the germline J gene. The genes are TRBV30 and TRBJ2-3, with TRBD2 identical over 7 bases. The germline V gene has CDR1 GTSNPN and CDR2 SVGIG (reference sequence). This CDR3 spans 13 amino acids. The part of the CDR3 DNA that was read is TGTGCCTGGAGTCCGACTAGCCGGGAGACG. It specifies CAWSPTSRET. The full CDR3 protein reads CAWSPTSRETQYF.

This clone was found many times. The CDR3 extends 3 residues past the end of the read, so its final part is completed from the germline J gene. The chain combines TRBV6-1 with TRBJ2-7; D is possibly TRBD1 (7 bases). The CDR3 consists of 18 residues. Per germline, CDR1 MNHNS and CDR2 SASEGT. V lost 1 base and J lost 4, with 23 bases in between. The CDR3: CASSEGRVQGGLWYEQYF. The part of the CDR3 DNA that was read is TGTGCCAGCAGTGAAGGGAGGGTCCAGGGGGGCCTCTGGTACGAG.

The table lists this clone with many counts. CDR3 residues: CASSYGIGGLTDTQYF. Incomplete CDR3 DNA: TGTGCCAGCAGTTACGGAATAGGGGGCCTCACAGATACG. The chain has TRBV6-2 or TRBV6-3 and TRBJ2-3; 7 positions agree with TRBD1. The CDR3 is cut off 3 residues early in the read; its end comes from the germline J gene. The CDR3 is made up of 16 amino acids. The germline gives CDR1 MNHEY, CDR2 SVGEGT. V lost 2 bases to trimming and J lost 2 bases; unmatched junction nucleotides: 7.

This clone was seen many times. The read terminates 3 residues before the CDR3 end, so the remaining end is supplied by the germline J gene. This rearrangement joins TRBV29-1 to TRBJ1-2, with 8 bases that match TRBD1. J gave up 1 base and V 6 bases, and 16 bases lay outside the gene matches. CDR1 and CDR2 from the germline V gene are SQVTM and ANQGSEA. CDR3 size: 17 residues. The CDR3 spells CSVERTGKNTINYGYTF. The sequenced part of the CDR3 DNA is TGCAGCGTAGAAAGGACAGGGAAAAACACGATTAACTATGGC.

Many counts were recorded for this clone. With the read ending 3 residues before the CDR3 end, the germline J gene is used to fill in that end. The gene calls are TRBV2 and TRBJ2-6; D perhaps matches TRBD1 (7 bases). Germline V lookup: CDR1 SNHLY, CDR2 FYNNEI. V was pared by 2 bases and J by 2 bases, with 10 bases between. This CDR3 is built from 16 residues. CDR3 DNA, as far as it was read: TGTGCCAGCAGTGAAATCAGGGGGGCTGGGGCCAACGTC. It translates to CASSEIRGAGANV. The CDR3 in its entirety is CASSEIRGAGANVLTF.

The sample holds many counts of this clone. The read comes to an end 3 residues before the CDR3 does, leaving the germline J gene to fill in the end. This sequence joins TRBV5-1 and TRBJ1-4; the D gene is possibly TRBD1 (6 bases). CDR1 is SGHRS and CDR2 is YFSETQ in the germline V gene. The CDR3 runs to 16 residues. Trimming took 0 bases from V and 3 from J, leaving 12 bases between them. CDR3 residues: CASSLAGGRPNEKLFF. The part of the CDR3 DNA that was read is TGCGCCAGCAGCTTGGCTGGGGGCCGGCCTAATGAAAAA. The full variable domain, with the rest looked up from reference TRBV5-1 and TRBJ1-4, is KAGVTQTPRYLIKTRGQQVTLSCSPISGHRSVSWYQQTPGQGLQFLFEYFSETQRNKGNFPGRFSGRQFSNSRSEMNVSTLELGDSALYLCASSLAGGRPNEKLFFGSGTQLSVL.

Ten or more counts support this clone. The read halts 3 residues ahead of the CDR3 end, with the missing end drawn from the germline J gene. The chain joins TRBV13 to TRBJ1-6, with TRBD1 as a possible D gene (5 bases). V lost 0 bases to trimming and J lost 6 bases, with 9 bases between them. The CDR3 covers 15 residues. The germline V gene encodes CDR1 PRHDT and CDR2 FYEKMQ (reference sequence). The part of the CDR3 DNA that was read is TGTGCCAGCAGCTTAGGGGGGCCCGCTAATTCACCC. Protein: CASSLGGPANSP. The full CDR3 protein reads CASSLGGPANSPLHF. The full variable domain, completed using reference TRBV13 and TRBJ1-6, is AAGVIQSPRHLIKEKRETATLKCYPIPRHDTVYWYQQGPGQDPQFLISFYEKMQSDKGSIPDRFSAQQFSDYHSELNMSSLELGDSALYFCASSLGGPANSPLHFGNGTRLTVT.

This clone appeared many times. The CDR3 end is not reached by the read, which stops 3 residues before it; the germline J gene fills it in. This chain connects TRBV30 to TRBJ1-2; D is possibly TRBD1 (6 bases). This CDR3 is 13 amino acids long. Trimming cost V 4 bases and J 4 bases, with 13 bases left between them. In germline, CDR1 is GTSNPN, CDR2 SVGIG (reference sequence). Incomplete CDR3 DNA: TGTGCCTGGACCTACAGGGAACCCTATGGC. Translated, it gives CAWTYREPYG. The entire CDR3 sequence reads CAWTYREPYGYTF.

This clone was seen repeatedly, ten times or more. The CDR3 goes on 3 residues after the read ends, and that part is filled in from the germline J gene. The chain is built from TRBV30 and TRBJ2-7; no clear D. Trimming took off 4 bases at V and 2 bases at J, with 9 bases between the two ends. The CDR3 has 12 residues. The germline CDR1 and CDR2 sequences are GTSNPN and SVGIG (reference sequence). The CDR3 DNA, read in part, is TGTGCCTGGAATGCAGTTACCTACGAG. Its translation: CAWNAVTYE. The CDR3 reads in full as CAWNAVTYEQYF.

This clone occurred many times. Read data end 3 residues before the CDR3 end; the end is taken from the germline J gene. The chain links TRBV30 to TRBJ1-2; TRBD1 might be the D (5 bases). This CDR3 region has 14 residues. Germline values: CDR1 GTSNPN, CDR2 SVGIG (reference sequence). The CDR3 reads CAWTLAKPGRGYTF. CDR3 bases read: TGTGCCTGGACTCTTGCCAAACCAGGGCGAGGC.

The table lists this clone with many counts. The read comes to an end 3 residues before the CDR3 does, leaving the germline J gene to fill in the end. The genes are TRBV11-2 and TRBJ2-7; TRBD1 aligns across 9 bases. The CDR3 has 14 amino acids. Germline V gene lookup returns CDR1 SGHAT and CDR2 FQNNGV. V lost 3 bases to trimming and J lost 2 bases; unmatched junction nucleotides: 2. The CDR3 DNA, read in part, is TGTGCCAGCAGCTTCGGGACAGGGACCTACGAG. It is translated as CASSFGTGTYE. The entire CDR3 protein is CASSFGTGTYEQYF.

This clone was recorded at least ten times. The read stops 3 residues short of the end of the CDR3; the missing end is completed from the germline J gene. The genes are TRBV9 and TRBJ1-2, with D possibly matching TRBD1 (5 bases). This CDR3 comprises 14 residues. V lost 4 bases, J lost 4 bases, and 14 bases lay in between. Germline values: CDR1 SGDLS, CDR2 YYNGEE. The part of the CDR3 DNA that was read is TGTGCCAGCAGCCCACTGACAGAGGGCTATGGC. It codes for CASSPLTEGYG. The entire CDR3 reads CASSPLTEGYGYTF.

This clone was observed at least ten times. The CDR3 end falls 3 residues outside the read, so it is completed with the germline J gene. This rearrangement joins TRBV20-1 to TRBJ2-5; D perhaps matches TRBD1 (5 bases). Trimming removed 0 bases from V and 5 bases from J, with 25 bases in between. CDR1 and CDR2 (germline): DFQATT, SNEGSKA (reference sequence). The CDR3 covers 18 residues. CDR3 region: CSARDTLTFDSPGETQYF. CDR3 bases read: TGCAGTGCTAGAGACACCTTAACATTCGATAGTCCAGGGGAGACC.

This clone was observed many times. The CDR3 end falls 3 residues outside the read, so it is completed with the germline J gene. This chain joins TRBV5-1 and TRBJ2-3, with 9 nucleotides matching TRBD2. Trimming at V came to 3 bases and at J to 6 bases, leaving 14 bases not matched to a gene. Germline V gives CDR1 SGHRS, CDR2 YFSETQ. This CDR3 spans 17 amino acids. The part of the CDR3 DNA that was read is TGCGCCAGCAGCTCCGCGGCGGGGGGGCCTTTGGTGGATACG. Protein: CASSSAAGGPLVDT. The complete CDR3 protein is CASSSAAGGPLVDTQYF.

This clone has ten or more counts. The part of the CDR3 DNA that was read is TGTGCCAGCTCGGGGACTAGCGGGGGCTCCTACGAG. Protein sequence: CASSGTSGGSYE. The whole CDR3 sequence reads CASSGTSGGSYEQYF. This chain uses TRBV18 with TRBJ2-7; 14 nucleotides line up with TRBD2. The read gets to within 3 residues of the CDR3 end, and the germline J gene fills in the rest. CDR1 and CDR2 (germline): KGHSH, LQKENI. This CDR3 spans 15 amino acids. With V trimmed by 6 bases and J by 0 bases, 1 base remained unmatched.

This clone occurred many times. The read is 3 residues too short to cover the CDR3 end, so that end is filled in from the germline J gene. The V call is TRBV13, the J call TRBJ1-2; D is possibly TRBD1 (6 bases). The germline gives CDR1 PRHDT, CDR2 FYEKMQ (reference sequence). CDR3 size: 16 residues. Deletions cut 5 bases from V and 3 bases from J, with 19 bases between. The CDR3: CASSSRGTPLYYGYTF. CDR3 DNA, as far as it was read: TGTGCCAGCAGCAGCCGTGGGACACCTTTGTACTATGGC. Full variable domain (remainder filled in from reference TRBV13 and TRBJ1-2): AAGVIQSPRHLIKEKRETATLKCYPIPRHDTVYWYQQGPGQDPQFLISFYEKMQSDKGSIPDRFSAQQFSDYHSELNMSSLELGDSALYFCASSSRGTPLYYGYTFGSGTRLTVV.